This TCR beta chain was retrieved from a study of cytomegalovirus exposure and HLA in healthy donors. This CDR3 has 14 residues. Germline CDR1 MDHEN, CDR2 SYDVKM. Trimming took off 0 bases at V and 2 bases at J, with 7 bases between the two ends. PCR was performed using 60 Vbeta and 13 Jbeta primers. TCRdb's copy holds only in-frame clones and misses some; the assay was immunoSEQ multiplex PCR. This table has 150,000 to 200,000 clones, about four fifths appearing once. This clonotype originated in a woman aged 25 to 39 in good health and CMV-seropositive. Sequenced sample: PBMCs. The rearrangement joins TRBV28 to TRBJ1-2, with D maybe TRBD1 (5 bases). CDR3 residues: CASSLWGGNYGYTF. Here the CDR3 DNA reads TGTGCCAGCAGTTTATGGGGGGGGAACTATGGCTACACCTTC.